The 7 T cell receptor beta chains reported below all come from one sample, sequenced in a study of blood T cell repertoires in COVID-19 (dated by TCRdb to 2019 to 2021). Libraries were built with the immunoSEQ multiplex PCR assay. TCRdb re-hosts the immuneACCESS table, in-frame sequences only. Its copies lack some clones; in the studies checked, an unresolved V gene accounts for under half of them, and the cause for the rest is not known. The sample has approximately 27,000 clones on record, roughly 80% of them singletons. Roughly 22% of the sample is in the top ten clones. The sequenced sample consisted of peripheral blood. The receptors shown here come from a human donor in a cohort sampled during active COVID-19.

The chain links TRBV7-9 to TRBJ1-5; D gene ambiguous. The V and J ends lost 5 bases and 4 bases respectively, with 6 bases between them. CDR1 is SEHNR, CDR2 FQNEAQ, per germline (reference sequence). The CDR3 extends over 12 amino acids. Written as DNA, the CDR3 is TGTGCCAGCAGCGCGGTTAATCAGCCCCAGCATTTT. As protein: CASSAVNQPQHF.

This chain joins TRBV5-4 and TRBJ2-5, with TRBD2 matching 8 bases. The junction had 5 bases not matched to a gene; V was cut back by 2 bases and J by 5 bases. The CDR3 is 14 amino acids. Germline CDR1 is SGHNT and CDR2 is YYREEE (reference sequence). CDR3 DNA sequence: TGTGCCAGCAGCTTAAGCGGGAGTAAGGAGACCCAGTACTTC. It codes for CASSLSGSKETQYF.

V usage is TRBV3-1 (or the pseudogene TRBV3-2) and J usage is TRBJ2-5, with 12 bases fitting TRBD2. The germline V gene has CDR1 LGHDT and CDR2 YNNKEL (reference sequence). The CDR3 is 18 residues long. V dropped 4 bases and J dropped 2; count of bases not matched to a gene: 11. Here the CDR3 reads CASSPRASGRAAQETQYF. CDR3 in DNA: TGTGCCAGCAGCCCCCGCGCTAGCGGGAGGGCTGCTCAAGAGACCCAGTACTTC.

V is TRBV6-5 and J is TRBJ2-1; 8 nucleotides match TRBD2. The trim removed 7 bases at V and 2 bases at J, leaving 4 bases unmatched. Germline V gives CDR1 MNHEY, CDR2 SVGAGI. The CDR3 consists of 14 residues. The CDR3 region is CASTGGGPYNEQFF. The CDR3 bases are TGTGCCAGCACCGGGGGGGGCCCCTACAATGAGCAGTTCTTC.

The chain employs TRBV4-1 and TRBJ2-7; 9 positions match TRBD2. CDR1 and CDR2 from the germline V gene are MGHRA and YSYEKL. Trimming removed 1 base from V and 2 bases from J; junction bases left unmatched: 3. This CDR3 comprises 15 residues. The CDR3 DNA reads TGCGCCAGCAGCCAAGCGGCTAGCGGGACCTACGAGCAGTACTTC. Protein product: CASSQAASGTYEQYF.

For the CDR3, the DNA is TGTGCCAGCAGGGGACTAGCGGTTTTTAATGAGCAGTTCTTC. Residues: CASRGLAVFNEQFF. This chain uses TRBV6-5 with TRBJ2-1; 11 bases are shared with TRBD2. This CDR3 contains 14 residues. Germline CDR1 is MNHEY and CDR2 is SVGAGI. After removal of 6 bases from V and 7 bases from J, the junction contained 5 bases not matched to a gene.

The CDR3 DNA reads as TGTGCCAGCAGCAAAGTAGGGGAAAGACAGGGGACCGATATGAACACTGAAGCTTTCTTT. It is translated as CASSKVGERQGTDMNTEAFF. The gene calls are TRBV21-1 and TRBJ1-1; the table calls TRBD1, which could not be checked here. TRBV21-1 is an annotated pseudogene. The CDR3 is 20 amino acids.